What follows is one TCR beta chain and its context. Measured with immunoSEQ multiplex PCR; TCRdb has only the in-frame clones, and not every one. The sample has about 68,000 clones, about 91% seen once. Germline V CDR1 and CDR2: SGHNT, YYREEE (reference sequence). The CDR3 contains 12 residues. V was pared by 2 bases and J by 6 bases, with 9 bases between. This specimen comes from a study of T cell changes during pregnancy in multiple sclerosis. This sample comprised peripheral blood, obtained in the first trimester of pregnancy. This receptor was obtained from a female donor with multiple sclerosis, enrolled in a pregnancy study. This chain links TRBV5-4 with TRBJ2-7; possible D gene TRBD2, 6 bases. This chain's CDR3 is CASSFGRGEQYF. The CDR3 DNA is TGTGCCAGCAGCTTTGGGCGGGGCGAGCAGTACTTC.